This T cell receptor (beta chain) originates from a study of blood T cell repertoires in COVID-19. The CDR3 has 17 residues. V lost 1 base and J lost 2; bases outside the gene matches: 8. Germline CDR1 KGHSH, CDR2 LQKENI. Sequencing was performed with immunoSEQ multiplex PCR; in TCRdb, only in-frame clones are kept and a portion is missing. The data hold 110,000 or so clones, with around 83% observed a single time. Sequencing input: peripheral blood. This chain joins TRBV18 and TRBJ2-1; TRBD2 matches at 7 bases. The TCR sequence derives from a woman over 75 with acute or convalescent COVID-19. The CDR3 spells CASSPRPSGDAYNEQFF. In DNA, the CDR3 is TGTGCCAGCTCACCACGCCCCAGCGGGGATGCCTACAATGAGCAGTTCTTC. The full variable domain, completed using reference TRBV18 and TRBJ2-1, is NAGVMQNPRHLVRRRGQEARLRCSPMKGHSHVYWYRQLPEEGLKFMVYLQKENIIDESGMPKERFSAEFPKEGPSILRIQQVVRGDSAAYFCASSPRPSGDAYNEQFFGPGTRLTVL.